At least ten counts were recorded for the clone carrying this T cell receptor beta chain. As it was prepared, the TCRbeta library received unique molecular identifiers. TCRdb itself ran the PCR reads through MiXCR, one entry per CDR3 protein. The sample includes about 600,000 distinct CDR3 sequences, under 15% of them seen just once. The data belong to a study of T-cell reconstitution after alpha-beta-depleted transplantation in children. This clonotype originated in a male patient younger than 18 who had a stem cell transplant for acute myeloid leukemia, so the T cells may come from the graft donor. The input for sequencing was PBMCs, mostly from graft donor cells, taken 360 days after TCRalphabeta/CD19-depleted stem cell transplant.

The CDR3 DNA reads as TGTGCCAGCAGCTCCGTTCTGACAGATACGCAGTATTTT. This translates into CASSSVLTDTQYF. The rearrangement uses TRBV11-2 and TRBJ2-3; D is unclear. Germline V CDR1 and CDR2: SGHAT, FQNNGV. V lost 4 bases, J lost 3 bases, and 8 bases lay in between. This CDR3 spans 13 amino acids.